The present T cell receptor (beta chain) was sequenced within a study of blood T cell repertoires in COVID-19. Overall study context: Italy, Spain and the United States were the sources of the convalescent and acute COVID-19 samples. T cells, B-cell-depleted T cells, or PBMCs provided the cDNA or gDNA that served as material.

In the study's own analysis: Reference gene primer amplification gave nucleated cell count estimates. TCRdb keeps only in-frame clones here, not all; method: immunoSEQ multiplex PCR. V and J calls and clone size come straight from that table; D and trimming were deduced from the DNA. The sample holds some 110,000 clones; approximately 80% are singletons and the top ten take 13% to 15%. CDR1 is SEHNR, CDR2 FQNEAQ, per germline (reference sequence). The CDR3 runs to 14 residues. Trimming took 5 bases from V and 5 from J; bases not matched to a gene: 3. The chain combines TRBV7-9 with TRBJ1-4, with 9 bases lining up with TRBD1. The receptor was isolated from a woman between 55 and 75 years old with acute or convalescent COVID-19. Sequences were obtained from peripheral blood. In DNA form, the CDR3 reads TGTGCCAGCAGCGCGACAGGGGGGAATGAAAAACTGTTTTTT. It specifies CASSATGGNEKLFF.